The clone carrying this T cell receptor (beta chain) is a singleton in its sample. V was shortened by 6 bases and J by 1 base, with 15 bases between the two germline ends. Germline CDR1 and CDR2: MDHEN and SYDVKM. This CDR3 has 15 amino acids. This entry comes from a study of cytomegalovirus exposure and HLA in healthy donors. In the study overall: There were nearly 120 million unique TCR beta sequences, drawn from about 179 million T cells, in an earlier analysis.

Primers for the PCR totalled 60 Vbeta and 13 Jbeta. TCRdb's copy holds only in-frame clones and misses some; the assay was immunoSEQ multiplex PCR. The sample includes about 170,000 clones, approximately 81% of them seen just once. The sequenced sample consisted of PBMCs. The chain is built from TRBV28 and TRBJ1-1, with D unresolved. The sequence came from a boy between 2 and 10 years old in good health and CMV-seronegative. This CDR3 is CASSHHPGGNTEAFF. In DNA form, the CDR3 reads TGTGCCAGCAGCCACCACCCCGGTGGGAACACTGAAGCTTTCTTT.